The source of this TCR beta chain is a study of blood T cell repertoires in COVID-19. The CDR3 is 15 residues long. Germline trimming cut 3 bases from V and 1 base from J; bases unmatched to any gene: 4. Germline-derived CDR1 and CDR2 are SGHTA and FQGNSA. Here immunoSEQ multiplex PCR was the method, and the copy in TCRdb shows in-frame clones only, minus some. The sample lists roughly 330,000 clones, roughly 86% seen once, with around 9.9% in the top ten. The sequencing sample was made of peripheral blood. The J gene is TRBJ2-5, the V gene TRBV7-2; 8 bases are shared with TRBD2. The receptor was isolated from a man aged 25-45 years with COVID-19, enrolled during active disease. CDR3 in amino acids: CASSFLAGLQETQYF. The CDR3 DNA sequence: TGTGCCAGCAGCTTTTTAGCGGGGCTCCAAGAGACCCAGTACTTC.